A single sample is the source of the 23 T cell receptor beta chains below, sequenced in a study of CXCR3 chemokines and chemotherapy response in bladder cancer. TCRdb re-derived calls from the PCR reads in MiXCR, one entry per CDR3 protein. Altogether about 2,300 distinct CDR3 sequences are present, around 17% being singletons, with the ten largest covering about 25%. This material was collected from a patient whose treatment included neoadjuvant chemotherapy. The source of these receptors is a human donor with bladder cancer that responded to neoadjuvant chemotherapy.

This clonotype is labeled as medium-sized (0.01 to 0.1%). This chain connects TRBV12-3 or TRBV12-4 to TRBJ1-1; TRBD1 might be the D (6 bases). CDR3 size: 14 residues. V was shortened by 5 bases and J by 9 bases, with 19 bases between the two germline ends. CDR3 loop: CASSAVTGLGKAFF. The DNA for the CDR3 is TGTGCCAGCAGTGCCGTAACAGGGTTAGGGAAAGCTTTCTTT.

Many counts were recorded for this clonotype. This chain connects TRBV19 to TRBJ2-5, with D possibly being TRBD1 (6 bases). The V gene's germline CDR1 is LNHDA and CDR2 SQIVND (reference sequence). The CDR3 length is 15 residues. Trimming took off 4 bases at V and 5 bases at J, with 17 bases between the two ends. As DNA, the CDR3 is TGTGCCAGTAGTAGGACAGCTTCGAAGGAGGAGACCCAGTACTTC. It codes for CASSRTASKEETQYF.

This clonotype is judged medium-sized. The V and J genes are TRBV24-1 and TRBJ1-5; a weak D match, TRBD1 (6 bases). Trimming shortened V by 0 bases and J by 6 bases, and 14 bases separated the two germline ends. The CDR3 is 16 amino acids. Germline lookup yields CDR1 KGHDR and CDR2 SFDVKD. CDR3 in amino acids: CATSDLPSGAGQPQHF. CDR3 coding DNA: TGTGCCACCAGTGATTTGCCGTCAGGGGCTGGTCAGCCCCAGCATTTT.

The V and J genes are TRBV6-5 and TRBJ1-6; possibly TRBD1 for D (5 bases). V lost 7 bases, J lost 7 bases, and 11 bases lay in between. There are 13 residues in the CDR3. Germline V gene lookup returns CDR1 MNHEY and CDR2 SVGAGI. The CDR3 sequence is CASTGIQNSPLHF. Here the CDR3 DNA reads TGTGCCAGCACAGGGATCCAAAATTCACCCCTCCACTTT.

The CDR3 loop reads CASSSTGGQSSPYNEQFF. The CDR3 DNA sequence: TGTGCCAGCAGCTCGACAGGGGGTCAGTCAAGCCCCTACAATGAGCAGTTCTTC. The V and J genes are TRBV7-2 and TRBJ2-1; TRBD1 agrees at 9 bases. This CDR3 is 18 amino acids long. With 4 bases clipped from V and 2 bases from J, the junction kept 12 bases outside the gene matches. Germline CDR1 reads SGHTA; CDR2 reads FQGNSA.

The chain carries TRBV27 and TRBJ1-1; no definite D call. V was shortened by 5 bases and J by 5 bases, with 15 bases between the two germline ends. Germline V CDR1 and CDR2: MNHEY, SMNVEV (reference sequence). The CDR3 runs 14 residues. For the CDR3, the DNA is TGTGCCAGCAGTGCCCTAATCTCGAGTACTGAAGCTTTCTTT. It translates to CASSALISSTEAFF.

This clonotype is labeled as medium-sized. The chain has TRBV19 and TRBJ1-1; a weak D match, TRBD1 (5 bases). The ends were cut back, 5 bases at V and 0 bases at J, with 13 bases in the middle. The CDR3 consists of 15 residues. Germline V gene sequence: CDR1 LNHDA, CDR2 SQIVND (reference sequence). Here the CDR3 DNA reads TGTGCCAGTAGTCCGACACAGGTAATGAACACTGAAGCTTTCTTT. This sequence encodes CASSPTQVMNTEAFF.

In this sample, this clonotype is medium-sized (0.01 to 0.1%). V usage is TRBV6-6 and J usage is TRBJ2-5; D possibly uses TRBD1 or TRBD2 (5 bases each). The germline CDR1 and CDR2 sequences are MNHNY and SVGAGI (reference sequence). Trimming removed 1 base from V and 2 bases from J, with 8 bases in between. The CDR3 runs to 14 residues. CDR3 loop: CASSYYEGQETQYF. The CDR3 DNA reads TGTGCCAGCAGTTACTACGAGGGGCAAGAGACCCAGTACTTC.

This clonotype qualifies as medium-sized. The rearrangement joins TRBV10-3 to TRBJ2-2; D call uncertain. Looked up from germline, CDR1 is ENHRY and CDR2 is SYGVKD. Trimming took 10 bases from V and 4 from J, leaving 22 bases between them. The length of the CDR3 is 16 residues. The CDR3 nucleotides are TGTGCCACCGTCCCGGGTGTCTTACGTGGCACCGGGGAGCTGTTTTTT. Translating gives CATVPGVLRGTGELFF.

This clonotype occurred many times. The rearrangement uses TRBV20-1 and TRBJ2-3; 12 nucleotides match TRBD2. The CDR3 runs 19 residues. Losses at the gene ends were 1 base for V and 0 bases for J; bases not matched to a gene: 11. Per the germline V gene, CDR1 is DFQATT and CDR2 is SNEGSKA (reference sequence). The chain's CDR3 is CSARAPSGGAYGSTDTQYF. The DNA for the CDR3 is TGCAGTGCTAGAGCCCCTAGCGGGGGGGCCTATGGTAGCACAGATACGCAGTATTTT.

This clonotype is termed medium-sized. The V call is TRBV29-1, the J call TRBJ1-1, with no clear D. The length of the CDR3 is 14 residues. Germline V gene data show CDR1 as SQVTM and CDR2 as ANQGSEA. V lost 4 bases, J lost 4 bases, and 16 bases lay in between. The DNA for the CDR3 is TGCAGCGTTGGGGTTGCGCATTACGGCACTGAAGCTTTCTTT. Translating gives CSVGVAHYGTEAFF.

In this sample, this clonotype turned up a few times. This is likely an artifact of a read error, given a far larger clone one base away. The chain combines TRBV27 with TRBJ2-1, with unresolved D. The CDR3 sequence is 15 residues long. From germline, CDR1 is MNHEY and CDR2 SMNVEV (reference sequence). V dropped 5 bases and J dropped 5 bases, with 16 bases sitting between them. The CDR3 DNA is TGTGCCAGCAGTGATTTAAGGGTATTAAACAATGAGCAGTTCTTC. Translating it yields CASSDLRVLNNEQFF.

Many counts were recorded for this clonotype. The chain has TRBV11-2 and TRBJ2-2; unclear D gene. CDR3 length equals 14 residues. In germline, CDR1 is SGHAT, CDR2 FQNNGV. Trimming took 2 bases from V and 6 from J, leaving 10 bases between them. CDR3 DNA: TGTGCCAGCAGCTTAACTTCCTGGGCCGGGGAGCTGTTTTTT. It encodes CASSLTSWAGELFF. The whole variable domain, filled in from reference TRBV11-2 and TRBJ2-2, reads EAGVAQSPRYKIIEKRQSVAFWCNPISGHATLYWYQQILGQGPKLLIQFQNNGVVDDSQLPKDRFSAERLKGVDSTLKIQPAKLEDSAVYLCASSLTSWAGELFFGEGSRLTVL.

The rearrangement uses TRBV7-2 and TRBJ1-4; the match to TRBD1 covers 9 bases. J was trimmed by 8 bases and V by 5 bases; bases with no gene match: 12. The CDR3 has 16 residues. Germline V gene sequence: CDR1 SGHTA, CDR2 FQGNSA. The CDR3 sequence is CASSQGQGPLEEKLFF. The CDR3, as DNA: TGTGCCAGCAGCCAAGGACAGGGGCCTTTAGAGGAAAAACTGTTTTTT.

This clonotype is judged medium-sized (0.01 to 0.1%). CDR3 sequence (DNA): TGTGCCAGTGCCAGACAGGGTGTAGAGACCCAGTACTTC. Its translation is CASARQGVETQYF. The V and J genes are TRBV19 and TRBJ2-5; TRBD1 agrees at 7 bases. The ends lost 8 bases at V and 4 bases at J; junction bases unmatched: 7. The CDR3 spans 13 residues. Germline assignment: CDR1 LNHDA and CDR2 SQIVND (reference sequence).

This clonotype was counted many times. The chain carries TRBV30 and TRBJ2-3; no firm D call. Trimming stripped 0 bases from V and 4 bases from J, with 14 bases between. Germline V CDR1 and CDR2: GTSNPN, SVGIG (reference sequence). This CDR3 has 15 residues. CDR3 loop: CAWSVRSLNADTQYF. CDR3 sequence (DNA): TGTGCCTGGAGTGTAAGGTCCCTCAACGCAGATACGCAGTATTTT.

This clonotype showed up many times. The chain carries TRBV19 and TRBJ2-3, with D maybe TRBD1 (5 bases). Germline CDR1 reads LNHDA; CDR2 reads SQIVND (reference sequence). The CDR3 has 13 residues. Trimming took 6 bases from V and 5 from J, leaving 12 bases between them. CDR3 sequence: CASRGHDKDTQYF. DNA of the CDR3: TGTGCCAGTAGAGGACACGATAAAGATACGCAGTATTTT.

This clonotype was counted a single time. This chain connects TRBV20-1 to TRBJ2-7, with TRBD1 identical over 10 bases. The CDR3 sequence is 15 residues long. CDR1 is DFQATT and CDR2 is SNEGSKA in the germline V gene (reference sequence). With V trimmed by 1 base and J by 4 bases, 7 bases remained unmatched. CDR3 bases: TGCAGTGCTAGAGGTAGGACAGGGGGACGGTACGAGCAGTACTTC. It translates to CSARGRTGGRYEQYF.

This clonotype is classed as medium-sized. V gene TRBV7-9 combines with J gene TRBJ2-7; no definite D call. V was trimmed by 8 bases and J by 5 bases, leaving 10 bases between them. Germline V gene data show CDR1 as SEHNR and CDR2 as FQNEAQ (reference sequence). The CDR3 length is 11 residues. The CDR3 region has the DNA TGTGCCAGCGGCCAATACGACGAGCAGTACTTC. It specifies CASGQYDEQYF. Looking up the rest from reference TRBV7-9 and TRBJ2-7 gives the full variable domain: DTGVSQNPRHKITKRGQNVTFRCDPISEHNRLYWYRQTLGQGPEFLTYFQNEAQLEKSRLLSDRFSAERPKGSFSTLEIQRTEQGDSAMYLCASGQYDEQYFGPGTRLTVT.

By proportion, this clonotype is medium-sized. This rearrangement joins TRBV7-2 to TRBJ2-1; possible D gene TRBD2, 5 bases. Trimming cost V 5 bases and J 3 bases, with 11 bases left between them. There are 14 residues in the CDR3. Germline V gene sequence: CDR1 SGHTA, CDR2 FQGNSA. The DNA of the CDR3 is TGTGCCAGCAGCCCCCGGGGTCTCTACAATGAGCAGTTCTTC. This sequence encodes CASSPRGLYNEQFF.

This chain uses TRBV6-5 with TRBJ1-5; a possible D gene is TRBD1 (5 bases). Germline CDR1 reads MNHEY; CDR2 reads SVGAGI. V shed 4 bases and J shed 0 bases, with 10 bases lying between them. CDR3 size: 15 residues. Here the CDR3 reads CASSSGGISNQPQHF. The CDR3 bases are TGTGCCAGCAGTTCCGGGGGGATTAGCAATCAGCCCCAGCATTTT.

This clonotype is classed as medium-sized. The rearrangement links TRBV7-2 to TRBJ2-4; D may be TRBD1 (5 bases). Germline values: CDR1 SGHTA, CDR2 FQGNSA. The CDR3 extends over 15 amino acids. The V end was cut by 7 bases, the J end by 0 bases, with 13 bases between. The CDR3 spells CASTDIGQAKNIQYF. For the CDR3, the DNA is TGTGCCAGCACCGATATCGGACAAGCCAAAAACATTCAGTACTTC.

By proportion, this clonotype is medium-sized. The chain links TRBV7-2 to TRBJ2-7, with D hard to call. V was cut by 2 bases and J by 6 bases, with 11 bases left in between. The CDR3 contains 13 residues. The germline V gene has CDR1 SGHTA and CDR2 FQGNSA. The CDR3 loop reads CASSLLTRSEQYF. DNA for the CDR3: TGTGCCAGCAGCTTACTGACCCGGAGCGAGCAGTACTTC.